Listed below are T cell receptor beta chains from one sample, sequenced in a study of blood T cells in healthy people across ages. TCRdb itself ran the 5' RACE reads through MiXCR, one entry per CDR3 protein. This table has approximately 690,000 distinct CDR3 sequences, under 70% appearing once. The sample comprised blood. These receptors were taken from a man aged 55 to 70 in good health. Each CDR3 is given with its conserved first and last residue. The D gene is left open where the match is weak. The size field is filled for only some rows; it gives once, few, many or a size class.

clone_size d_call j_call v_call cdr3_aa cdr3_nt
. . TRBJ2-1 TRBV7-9 CASSTLEAGGPVEQFF TGTGCCAGCAGCACCCTTGAAGCAGGGGGGCCAGTTGAGCAGTTCTTC
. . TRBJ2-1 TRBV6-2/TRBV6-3 CASSYPIGGGTSSSYNEQFF TGTGCCAGCAGTTACCCAATTGGGGGGGGCACCTCGAGCTCCTACAATGAGCAGTTCTTC
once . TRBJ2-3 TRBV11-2 CASSLESLQYF TGTGCCAGCAGCTTAGAATCTCTGCAGTATTTT
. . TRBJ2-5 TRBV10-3 CATSQRSRKAGAVQGTQYF TGTGCCACCTCTCAACGCTCCCGAAAGGCGGGGGCCGTCCAAGGGACCCAGTACTTC
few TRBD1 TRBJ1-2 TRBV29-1 CSVPRTGGAFYGYTF TGCAGCGTTCCGCGGACAGGGGGCGCCTTCTATGGCTACACCTTC
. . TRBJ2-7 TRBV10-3 CAISDSQGIGEQYF TGTGCCATCAGTGATTCTCAGGGGATTGGCGAGCAGTACTTC
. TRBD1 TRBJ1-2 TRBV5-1 CASSLATGEGYTF TGCGCCAGCAGCTTGGCGACAGGGGAAGGCTACACCTTC
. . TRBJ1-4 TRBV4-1 CASSHLGQQNEKLFF TGCGCCAGCAGCCATCTAGGACAGCAAAATGAAAAACTGTTTTTT
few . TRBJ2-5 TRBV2 CASSRDRSGETQYF TGTGCCAGCAGTCGGGACCGATCTGGAGAGACCCAGTACTTC
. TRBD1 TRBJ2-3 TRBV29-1 CSLGQGSTDTQYF TGCAGCCTTGGACAGGGGAGCACAGATACGCAGTATTTT
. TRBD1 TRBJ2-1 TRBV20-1 CSARDGRTGYNEQFF TGCAGTGCTAGAGATGGTCGGACAGGGTACAATGAGCAGTTCTTC
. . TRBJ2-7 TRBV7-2 CASSHPGRGAHEQYF TGTGCCAGCAGCCATCCCGGCAGGGGCGCCCACGAGCAGTACTTC
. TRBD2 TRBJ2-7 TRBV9 CASSVATGTRVPLNEQYF TGTGCCAGCAGCGTAGCCACCGGGACTAGAGTGCCCCTCAATGAGCAGTACTTC
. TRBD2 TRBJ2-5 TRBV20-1 CSGRGPSGGFSRGQETQYF TGCAGTGGTAGAGGCCCTAGCGGGGGATTTTCCCGGGGACAAGAGACCCAGTACTTC
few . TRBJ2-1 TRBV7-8 CASSLTWTSNEQFF TGTGCCAGCAGCTTAACTTGGACCAGCAATGAGCAGTTCTTC
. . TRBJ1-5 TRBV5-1 CASSPGGNSNQPQHF TGCGCCAGCAGCCCCGGGGGGAATAGCAATCAGCCCCAGCATTTT
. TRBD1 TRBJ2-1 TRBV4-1 CASSPGQGASYNEQFF TGCGCCAGCAGCCCCGGACAGGGGGCCTCCTACAATGAGCAGTTCTTC
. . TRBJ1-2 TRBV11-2 CASSPRLVGSYTF TGTGCCAGCAGCCCCCGACTCGTAGGGAGCTACACCTTC
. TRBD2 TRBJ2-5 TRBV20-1 CSALPGLAGEQETQYF TGCAGTGCTCTCCCTGGACTAGCGGGCGAACAAGAGACCCAGTACTTC
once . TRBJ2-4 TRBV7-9 CASSRRTGAKNIQYF TGTGCCAGCAGCAGGCGGACGGGAGCCAAAAACATTCAGTACTTC
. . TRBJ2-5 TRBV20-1 CSALENNQETQYF TGCAGTGCCCTAGAGAACAACCAAGAGACCCAGTACTTC
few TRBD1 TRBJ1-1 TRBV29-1 CSVGQGGFGEAFF TGCAGCGTTGGACAGGGGGGATTCGGTGAAGCTTTCTTT
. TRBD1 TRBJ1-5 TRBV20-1 CSAREVDRGRVGNQPQHF TGCAGTGCTAGAGAAGTGGACAGGGGTAGAGTGGGCAATCAGCCCCAGCATTTT
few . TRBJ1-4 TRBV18 CASSPRGSGEKLFF TGTGCCAGCTCACCACGCGGGTCTGGTGAAAAACTGTTTTTT
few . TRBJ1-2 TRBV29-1 CSVVVRQGYGYTF TGCAGCGTTGTTGTCCGACAAGGTTATGGCTACACCTTC
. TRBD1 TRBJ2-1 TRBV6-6 CASSQGQGRQFF TGTGCCAGCAGTCAGGGACAGGGACGGCAGTTCTTC
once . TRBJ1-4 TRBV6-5 CASSYDRQNEKLFF TGTGCCAGCAGTTACGACCGACAAAATGAAAAACTGTTTTTT
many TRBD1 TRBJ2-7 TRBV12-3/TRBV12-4 CASSSGTGGPSTYEQYF TGTGCCAGCAGTTCGGGGACAGGGGGCCCATCCACCTACGAGCAGTACTTC
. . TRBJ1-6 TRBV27 CASRPAGTYYSPLHF TGTGCCAGCCGACCAGCCGGGACATATTATTCACCCCTCCACTTT
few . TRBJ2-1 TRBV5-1 CASSLGTNPVNEQFF TGCGCCAGCAGCTTGGGGACCAACCCTGTCAATGAGCAGTTCTTC
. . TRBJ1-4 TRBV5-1 CASSVGSQGNEKLFF TGCGCCAGCAGCGTAGGATCACAGGGTAACGAAAAACTGTTTTTT
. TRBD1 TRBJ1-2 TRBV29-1 CSVSTGTEYGYTF TGCAGCGTGAGCACCGGGACAGAGTATGGCTACACCTTC
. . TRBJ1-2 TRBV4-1 CASSQDFPLVIYYTF TGCGCCAGCAGCCAAGATTTCCCCCTGGTCATTTACTACACCTTC
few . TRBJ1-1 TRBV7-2 CASSPDKRSTEAFF TGTGCCAGCAGCCCAGATAAACGGAGCACTGAAGCTTTCTTT
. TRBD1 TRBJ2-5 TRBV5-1 CASSLAPDRGETQYF TGCGCCAGCAGCTTGGCCCCGGACAGGGGAGAGACCCAGTACTTC
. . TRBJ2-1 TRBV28 CASSPTSNWDNEQFF TGTGCCAGCAGTCCAACTAGCAACTGGGACAATGAGCAGTTCTTC
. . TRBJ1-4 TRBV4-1 CASSQDGGGIEKLFF TGCGCCAGCAGCCAAGATGGGGGGGGGATTGAAAAACTGTTTTTT
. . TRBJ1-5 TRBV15 CATSRVGDQPQHF TGTGCCACCAGCAGAGTCGGGGATCAGCCCCAGCATTTT
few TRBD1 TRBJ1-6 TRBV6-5 CASSKTGGRSYSPLHF TGTGCCAGCAGTAAAACAGGGGGCCGTTCGTATTCACCCCTCCACTTT
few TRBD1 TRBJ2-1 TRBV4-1 CASSQHPGQEIYNEQFF TGCGCCAGCAGCCAACATCCTGGACAGGAGATATACAATGAGCAGTTCTTC
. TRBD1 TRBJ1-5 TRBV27 CASSQGAQQPQHF TGTGCCAGCAGCCAGGGGGCTCAGCAGCCCCAGCATTTT
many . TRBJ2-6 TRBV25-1 CASSQGWGSGANVLTF TGTGCCAGCAGTCAGGGTTGGGGCTCTGGGGCCAACGTCCTGACTTTC
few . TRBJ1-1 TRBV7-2 CASSLEGTGSRSAFF TGTGCCAGCAGCTTAGAAGGAACAGGGTCCAGATCTGCTTTCTTT
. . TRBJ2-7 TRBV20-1 CSARRQTYEQYF TGCAGTGCTAGGAGACAGACCTACGAGCAGTACTTC
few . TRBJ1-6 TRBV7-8 CASSAGSYNSPLHF TGTGCCAGCAGCGCCGGCAGCTATAATTCACCCCTCCACTTT
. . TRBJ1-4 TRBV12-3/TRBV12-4 CASRTLGEKLFF TGTGCCAGCAGAACCCTGGGGGAAAAACTGTTTTTT
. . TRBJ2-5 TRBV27 CASSLSWASQETQYF TGTGCCAGCAGTTTATCATGGGCTAGCCAAGAGACCCAGTACTTC
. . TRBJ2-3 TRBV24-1 CATSDLVPGRQSDTQYF TGTGCCACCAGTGATTTGGTCCCAGGAAGACAGAGCGATACGCAGTATTTT
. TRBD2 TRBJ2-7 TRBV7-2 CASSSQSRGGTYEQYF TGTGCCAGCAGCTCCCAGTCCCGGGGGGGTACCTACGAGCAGTACTTC
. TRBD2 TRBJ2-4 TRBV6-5 CASGPGLTIAKNIQYF TGTGCCAGCGGACCGGGACTAACTATAGCCAAAAACATTCAGTACTTC
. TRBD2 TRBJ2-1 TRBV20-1 CSATAGGISPYNEQFF TGCAGTGCTACGGCGGGGGGGATAAGCCCCTACAATGAGCAGTTCTTC
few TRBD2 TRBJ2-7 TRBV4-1 CASSQGHSGGKEQYF TGCGCCAGCAGCCAAGGCCATAGCGGGGGGAAGGAGCAGTACTTC
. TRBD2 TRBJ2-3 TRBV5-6 CASSLEWLAGDTQYF TGTGCCAGCAGCTTGGAGTGGCTAGCGGGGGATACGCAGTATTTT
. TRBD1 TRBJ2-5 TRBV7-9 CALDRGRETQYF TGTGCCTTGGACAGGGGACGGGAGACCCAGTACTTC
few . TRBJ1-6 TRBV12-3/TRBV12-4 CASSQTSVGPLHF TGTGCCAGCAGTCAGACAAGCGTCGGACCCCTCCACTTT
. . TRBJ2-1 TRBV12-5 CASGFSLYNEQFF TGTGCTAGTGGTTTTTCCCTCTACAATGAGCAGTTCTTC